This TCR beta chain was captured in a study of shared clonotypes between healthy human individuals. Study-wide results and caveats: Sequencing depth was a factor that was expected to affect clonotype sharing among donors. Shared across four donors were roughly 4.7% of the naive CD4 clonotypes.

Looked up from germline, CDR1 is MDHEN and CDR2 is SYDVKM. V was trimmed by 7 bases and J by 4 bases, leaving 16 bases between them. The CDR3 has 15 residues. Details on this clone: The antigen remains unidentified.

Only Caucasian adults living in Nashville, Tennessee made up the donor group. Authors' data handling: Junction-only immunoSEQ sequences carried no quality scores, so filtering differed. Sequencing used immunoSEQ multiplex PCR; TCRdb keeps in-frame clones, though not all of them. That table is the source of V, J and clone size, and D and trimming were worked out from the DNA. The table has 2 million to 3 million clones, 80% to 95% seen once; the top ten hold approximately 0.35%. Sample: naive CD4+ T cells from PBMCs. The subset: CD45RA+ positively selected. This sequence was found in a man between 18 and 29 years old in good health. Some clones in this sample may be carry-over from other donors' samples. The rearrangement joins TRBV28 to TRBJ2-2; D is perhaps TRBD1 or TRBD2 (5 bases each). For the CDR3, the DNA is TGTGCCAGCACGTCGGGGACCGCGATCACCGGGGAGCTGTTTTTT. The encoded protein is CASTSGTAITGELFF.